Each of the 16 T cell receptor beta chains below was sequenced from the same sample in a study of cytomegalovirus exposure and HLA in healthy donors. PCR involved 60 Vbeta and 13 Jbeta primers. Clones were sequenced by immunoSEQ multiplex PCR, and TCRdb holds only the in-frame ones, with some missing. The table has 210,000 or so clones, 76% seen once. Sequencing was performed on PBMCs. These receptors were taken from a man between 18 and 29 years old in good health and CMV-seronegative.

The J gene is TRBJ2-5, the V gene TRBV5-1, with D maybe TRBD2 (6 bases). CDR3 length: 14 amino acids. The germline V and J ends were trimmed by 2 bases and 4 bases, with 12 bases remaining between them. Germline CDR1 and CDR2: SGHRS and YFSETQ. Written as DNA, the CDR3 is TGCGCCAGCAGCTTTAACGGGAGAGGAGAGACCCAGTACTTC. As protein: CASSFNGRGETQYF.

A remark on this clone: Its ends do not fully match the called genes, so a read error is possible. The rearrangement uses TRBV7-7 and TRBJ2-2; 7 bases agree with TRBD1. This CDR3 is built from 14 residues. CDR1 and CDR2 from the germline V gene are SSHAT and FNYEAQ (reference sequence). In nucleotides, the CDR3 is TGTGCTAGCAGCCCGGACAGGAGCACCGGGGAGCTGTTTTTT. It translates to CASSPDRSTGELFF.

This clone has only a few counts. The chain employs TRBV9 and TRBJ2-7; a weak D match, TRBD2 (6 bases). There are 14 residues in the CDR3. Germline lookup yields CDR1 SGDLS and CDR2 YYNGEE. Between the trimmed V and J ends, which lost 0 bases and 9 bases, there was a span of 16 bases. The CDR3 region is CASSVGGTRGPQYF. The CDR3 DNA is TGTGCCAGCAGCGTAGGAGGGACTCGGGGCCCGCAGTACTTC.

The gene calls are TRBV6-1 and TRBJ1-2; 8 bases match TRBD1. The CDR3 totals 14 residues. The trim removed 6 bases at V and 4 bases at J, leaving 7 bases unmatched. Germline assignment: CDR1 MNHNS and CDR2 SASEGT. DNA of the CDR3: TGTGCCAGCAGACCGGGACAGGCCACCTATGGCTACACCTTC. This encodes CASRPGQATYGYTF.

The chain carries TRBV6-5 and TRBJ2-7; D might be TRBD2 (5 bases). V lost 2 bases, J lost 5 bases, and 10 bases lay in between. Germline V gene sequence: CDR1 MNHEY, CDR2 SVGAGI. The CDR3 totals 13 residues. The chain's CDR3 is CASSYRAVDEQYF. The CDR3, as DNA: TGTGCCAGCAGTTACCGAGCGGTTGACGAGCAGTACTTC.

V usage is TRBV6-5 and J usage is TRBJ2-4; D is perhaps TRBD2 (5 bases). V lost 6 bases to trimming and J lost 0 bases, with 12 bases between them. This CDR3 has 15 amino acids. Germline V gives CDR1 MNHEY, CDR2 SVGAGI. CDR3 protein: CASRTGLLAKNIQYF. CDR3 in DNA: TGTGCCAGCAGGACCGGACTGTTAGCCAAAAACATTCAGTACTTC.

CDR3 in DNA: TGTGCCAGCTCACCGGGACTAGCGGAGGTCAATGAGCAGTTCTTC. This encodes CASSPGLAEVNEQFF. The gene calls are TRBV18 and TRBJ2-1; TRBD2 aligns across 11 bases. This CDR3 spans 15 amino acids. Germline loops: CDR1 KGHSH, CDR2 LQKENI. The trim removed 3 bases at V and 6 bases at J, leaving 4 bases unmatched.

V and J are TRBV7-3 and TRBJ2-3; D is possibly TRBD2 (5 bases). V lost 5 bases and J 3 bases, leaving 18 bases between the germline ends. Germline CDR1 SGHTA, CDR2 FQGTGA. The CDR3 covers 16 residues. CDR3 sequence: CASSPSSFLGTDTQYF. The CDR3 bases are TGTGCCAGCAGCCCGTCTAGCTTCTTAGGAACAGATACGCAGTATTTT.

A word on this clone: The sample holds other DNA sequences that translate to the same CDR3. The chain has TRBV5-1 and TRBJ2-3; 7 positions match TRBD2. The germline V gene has CDR1 SGHRS and CDR2 YFSETQ. The V gene end was trimmed by 4 bases and the J gene end by 2 bases; junction bases not matched to a gene: 4. The CDR3 is 14 amino acids. The CDR3 bases are TGCGCCAGCAGCCTGGGGGGGGACACAGATACGCAGTATTTT. Translating it yields CASSLGGDTDTQYF.

The chain uses TRBV7-9 and TRBJ2-2; the D gene is possibly TRBD2 (5 bases). This CDR3 region has 14 residues. The V gene lost 5 bases and the J gene lost 4 bases, with 11 bases spanning the gap. Per germline, CDR1 SEHNR and CDR2 FQNEAQ (reference sequence). This CDR3 is CASSLRGGTGELFF. The CDR3 nucleotides are TGTGCCAGCAGCCTCCGGGGTGGCACCGGGGAGCTGTTTTTT.

This clone has a single count. The chain couples TRBV15 to TRBJ2-7, with D unclear. Trimming took 1 base from V and 2 from J, leaving 9 bases between them. The CDR3 totals 14 residues. Germline CDR1 reads LNHNV; CDR2 reads YYDKDF (reference sequence). CDR3 in DNA: TGTGCCACCAGCAGAGGTCTACAGCCCTACGAGCAGTACTTC. It yields the protein CATSRGLQPYEQYF.

This chain links TRBV2 with TRBJ2-1, with D hard to call. Germline V gene data show CDR1 as SNHLY and CDR2 as FYNNEI. Deletions cut 7 bases from V and 0 bases from J, with 19 bases between. The CDR3 totals 17 residues. The CDR3 nucleotides read TGTGCCAGCATCCTCCACCCCCAGCGACTCTCCTACAATGAGCAGTTCTTC. Its protein product is CASILHPQRLSYNEQFF.

This chain connects TRBV9 to TRBJ2-1; 10 bases line up with TRBD2. This CDR3 is built from 15 residues. Looked up from germline, CDR1 is SGDLS and CDR2 is YYNGEE. V lost 0 bases, J lost 7 bases, and 4 bases stayed unmatched. The CDR3 region is CASSVVSSGRNEQFF. Here the CDR3 DNA reads TGTGCCAGCAGCGTAGTGTCTAGCGGGAGAAATGAGCAGTTCTTC.

The V gene is TRBV4-1, the J gene TRBJ1-4, with D maybe TRBD1 (6 bases). Looked up from germline, CDR1 is MGHRA and CDR2 is YSYEKL. This CDR3 is built from 16 residues. With 0 bases removed from V and 7 bases from J, the gap between germline ends came to 15 bases. The CDR3 reads CASSQDSIGRGEKLFF. The CDR3 nucleotides are TGCGCCAGCAGCCAAGATTCGATAGGCAGGGGTGAAAAACTGTTTTTT.

The rearrangement uses TRBV7-9 and TRBJ1-1, with 10 bases fitting TRBD1. Germline-derived CDR1 and CDR2 are SEHNR and FQNEAQ (reference sequence). Trimming removed 11 bases from V and 7 bases from J; junction bases left unmatched: 22. The CDR3 is 17 residues long. This CDR3 is CAGVGRQGAWVDNEAFF. Written as DNA, the CDR3 is TGTGCCGGAGTCGGACGACAGGGGGCTTGGGTAGACAATGAAGCTTTCTTT.

The chain couples TRBV2 to TRBJ2-3; 7 bases align to TRBD2. The CDR3 has 17 amino acids. The junction had 14 bases not matched to a gene; V was cut back by 6 bases and J by 2 bases. Germline assignment: CDR1 SNHLY and CDR2 FYNNEI. The CDR3, as DNA: TGTGCCAGCAGACCAGGAGTGACTAGCTCATCCACAGATACGCAGTATTTT. Its protein is CASRPGVTSSSTDTQYF.